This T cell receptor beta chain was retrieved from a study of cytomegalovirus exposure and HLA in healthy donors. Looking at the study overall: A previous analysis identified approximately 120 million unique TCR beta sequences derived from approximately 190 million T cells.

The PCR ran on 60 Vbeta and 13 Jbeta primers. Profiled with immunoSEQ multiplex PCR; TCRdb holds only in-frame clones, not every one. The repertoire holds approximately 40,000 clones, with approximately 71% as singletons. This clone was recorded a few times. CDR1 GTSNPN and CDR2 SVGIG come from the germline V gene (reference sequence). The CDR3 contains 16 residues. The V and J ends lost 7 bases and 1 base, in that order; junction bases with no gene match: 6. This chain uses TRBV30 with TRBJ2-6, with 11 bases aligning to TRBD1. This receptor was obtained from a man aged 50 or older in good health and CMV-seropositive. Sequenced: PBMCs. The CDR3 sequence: CASSDRGRSGANVLTF. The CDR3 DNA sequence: TGTGCCTCCTCGGACAGGGGGCGATCTGGGGCCAACGTCCTGACTTTC.